This T cell receptor (beta chain) stems from a study of blood T cells in healthy people across ages. Every sample had a minimum of 6.5 million PBMCs isolated. CDR3 length: 14 residues. V trimming: 5 bases; J trimming: 2 bases; junction bases outside the gene matches: 3. Per germline, CDR1 ENHRY and CDR2 SYGVKD. A second roughly 6 to 11 cycle PCR used barcoded and J-beta primers. TCRdb re-called the 5' RACE reads with MiXCR, one entry per CDR3 protein. The data show some 370,000 distinct CDR3 sequences, more than 45% seen once. The sequencing input was blood. The receptor's source is a man between 60 and 75 years old in good health. The chain is built from TRBV10-3 and TRBJ2-7; 10 positions match TRBD2. CDR3 sequence (DNA): TGTGCCATCAGTCCTAGCGGGAGTCCCTACGAGCAGTACTTC. Its protein is CAISPSGSPYEQYF.